This TCR beta chain was identified during a study of TIL therapy for anti-PD-1-resistant metastatic lung cancer. Sample time point: pre-treatment sample, taken before nivolumab and TIL therapy. Tumor tissue came from excised metastases, mostly pleural nodules or supraclavicular lymph nodes. V lost 1 base to trimming and J lost 2 bases, with 2 bases between them. The CDR3 consists of 13 residues. Per the germline V gene, CDR1 is SSHAT and CDR2 is FNYEAQ (reference sequence). Sequencing used immunoSEQ v3. Libraries were prepared by immunoSEQ multiplex PCR; TCRdb keeps only in-frame clonotypes and omits some of them. The profile shows approximately 23,000 clones, 63% of them singletons.

The sequence was collected from a woman aged 25-85 years with non-small cell lung cancer. The sequenced sample was tumor tissue, obtained at baseline. The rearrangement links TRBV7-7 to TRBJ2-2; D remains unclear. CDR3 protein: CASSLGNTGELFF. Written as DNA, the CDR3 is TGTGCCAGCAGCTTAGGCAACACCGGGGAGCTGTTTTTT.